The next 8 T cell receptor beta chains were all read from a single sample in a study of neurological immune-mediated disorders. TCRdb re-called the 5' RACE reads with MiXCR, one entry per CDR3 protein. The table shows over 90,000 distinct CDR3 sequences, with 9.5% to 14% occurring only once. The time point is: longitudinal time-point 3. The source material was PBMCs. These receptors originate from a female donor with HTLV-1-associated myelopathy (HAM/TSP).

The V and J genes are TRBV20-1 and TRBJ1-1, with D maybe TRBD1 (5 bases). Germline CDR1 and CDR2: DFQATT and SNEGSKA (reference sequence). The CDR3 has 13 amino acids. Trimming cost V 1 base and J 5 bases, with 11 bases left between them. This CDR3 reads CSARVPGRTEAFF. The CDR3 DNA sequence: TGCAGTGCTAGAGTGCCAGGGCGGACTGAAGCTTTCTTT.

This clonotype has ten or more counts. CDR3 protein: CATSDPGRVTGELFF. In DNA, the CDR3 is TGTGCCACCAGTGATCCGGGACGTGTGACCGGGGAGCTGTTTTTT. The rearrangement uses TRBV24-1 and TRBJ2-2, with D perhaps matching TRBD1 or TRBD2 (5 bases each). Per the germline V gene, CDR1 is KGHDR and CDR2 is SFDVKD. V lost 3 bases and J lost 5, with 12 bases in between. This CDR3 is built from 15 residues.

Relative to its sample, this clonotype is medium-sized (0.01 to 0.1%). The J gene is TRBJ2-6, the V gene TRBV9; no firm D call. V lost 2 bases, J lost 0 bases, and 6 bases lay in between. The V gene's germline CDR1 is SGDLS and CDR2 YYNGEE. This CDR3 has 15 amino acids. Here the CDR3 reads CASSVGNSGANVLTF. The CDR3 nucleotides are TGTGCCAGCAGCGTGGGGAACTCTGGGGCCAACGTCCTGACTTTC.

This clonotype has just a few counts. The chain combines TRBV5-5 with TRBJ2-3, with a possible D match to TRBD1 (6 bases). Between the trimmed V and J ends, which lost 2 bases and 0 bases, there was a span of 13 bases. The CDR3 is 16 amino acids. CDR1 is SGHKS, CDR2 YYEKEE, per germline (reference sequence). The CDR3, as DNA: TGTGCCAGCAGCTTAGGTCGGACAGTTAGCACAGATACGCAGTATTTT. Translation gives CASSLGRTVSTDTQYF. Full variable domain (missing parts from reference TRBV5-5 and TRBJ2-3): DAGVTQSPTHLIKTRGQQVTLRCSPISGHKSVSWYQQVLGQGPQFIFQYYEKEERGRGNFPDRFSARQFPNYSSELNVNALLLGDSALYLCASSLGRTVSTDTQYFGPGTRLTVL.

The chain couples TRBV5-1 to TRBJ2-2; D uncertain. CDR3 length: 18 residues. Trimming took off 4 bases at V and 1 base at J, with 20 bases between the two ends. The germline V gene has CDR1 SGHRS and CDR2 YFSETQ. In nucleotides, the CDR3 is TGCGCCAGCAGCAGGGAACCCGAACTAACGAAGAACACCGGGGAGCTGTTTTTT. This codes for CASSREPELTKNTGELFF.

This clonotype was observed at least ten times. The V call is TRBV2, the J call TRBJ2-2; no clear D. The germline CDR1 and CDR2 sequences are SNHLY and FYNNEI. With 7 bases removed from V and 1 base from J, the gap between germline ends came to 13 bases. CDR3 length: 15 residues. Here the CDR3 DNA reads TGTGCCAGCAACCGACATGTCAAGAACACCGGGGAGCTGTTTTTT. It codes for CASNRHVKNTGELFF.

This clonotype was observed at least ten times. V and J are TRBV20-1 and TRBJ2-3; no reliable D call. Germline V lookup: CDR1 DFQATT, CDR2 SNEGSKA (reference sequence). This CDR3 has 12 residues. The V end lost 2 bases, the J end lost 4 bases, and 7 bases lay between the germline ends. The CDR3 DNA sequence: TGCAGTGCTAGAAGGCGCTCAGATACGCAGTATTTT. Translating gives CSARRRSDTQYF.

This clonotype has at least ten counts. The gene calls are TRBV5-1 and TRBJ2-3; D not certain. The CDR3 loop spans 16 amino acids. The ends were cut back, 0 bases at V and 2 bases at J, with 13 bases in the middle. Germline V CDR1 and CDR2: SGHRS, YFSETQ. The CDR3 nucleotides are TGCGCCAGCAGCTTGGCCGGCAGGTCACACACAGATACGCAGTATTTT. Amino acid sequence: CASSLAGRSHTDTQYF.